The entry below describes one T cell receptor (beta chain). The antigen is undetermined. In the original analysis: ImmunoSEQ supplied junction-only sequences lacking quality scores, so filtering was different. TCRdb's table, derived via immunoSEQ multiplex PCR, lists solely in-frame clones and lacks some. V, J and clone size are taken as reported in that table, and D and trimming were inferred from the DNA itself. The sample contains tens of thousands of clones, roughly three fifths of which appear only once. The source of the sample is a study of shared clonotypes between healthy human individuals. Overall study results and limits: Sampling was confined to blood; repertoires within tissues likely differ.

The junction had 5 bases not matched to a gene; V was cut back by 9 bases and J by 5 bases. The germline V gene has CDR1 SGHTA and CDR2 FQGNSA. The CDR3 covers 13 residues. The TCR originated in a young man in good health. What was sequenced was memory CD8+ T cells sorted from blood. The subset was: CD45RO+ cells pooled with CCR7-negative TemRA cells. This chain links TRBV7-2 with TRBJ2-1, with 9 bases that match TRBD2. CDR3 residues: CASRTSVNNEQFF. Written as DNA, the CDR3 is TGTGCCAGTAGGACTAGCGTCAACAATGAGCAGTTCTTC.